This T cell receptor (beta chain) was retrieved from a study of OX40 agonist ivuxolimab in advanced cancers. Note on this clone: Its antigen is still unknown.

CDR1 and CDR2 (germline): SNHLY, FYNNEI. This CDR3 contains 16 residues. V was trimmed by 6 bases and J by 0 bases, leaving 17 bases between them. The protocol was immunoSEQ multiplex PCR, while the TCRdb copy is restricted to in-frame clones and leaves out a portion. Here the sample spans over 50,000 clones, about 82% being singletons. Study-level findings and limits: On average, CD8+ T cells showed a greater number of expanded clones than CD4+.

Sequenced here: CD4+ or CD8+ T cells sorted from blood, sampled in a trial of the OX40 agonist ivuxolimab. The chain couples TRBV2 to TRBJ1-1; D may be TRBD1 (6 bases). This clonotype was obtained from an adult with an advanced solid tumor such as melanoma, head and neck, liver or kidney cancer. The CDR3, as DNA: TGTGCCAGCAGCTCCAACAGGGCCGCCATGAACACTGAAGCTTTCTTT. Translated, it gives CASSSNRAAMNTEAFF. The full variable domain, its missing parts supplied by reference TRBV2 and TRBJ1-1, is EPEVTQTPSHQVTQMGQEVILRCVPISNHLYFYWYRQILGQKVEFLVSFYNNEISEKSEIFDDQFSVERPDGSNFTLKIRSTKLEDSAMYFCASSSNRAAMNTEAFFGQGTRLTVV.